The clone carrying this T cell receptor beta chain has only a few counts. Using its own MiXCR run on the 5' RACE reads, TCRdb lists one record per CDR3 protein. The sample gives 470,000 or so distinct CDR3 sequences, 20% to 30% of which show up once; about 3% is in the top ten. The data originate from a study of identical twins. J was trimmed by 4 bases and V by 4 bases; bases with no gene match: 6. The CDR3 runs 14 residues. Looked up from germline, CDR1 is MNHNS and CDR2 is SASEGT. This sample was also put to use in a study of T cells expressing NK-cell markers. As reported in that work: Beta-chain profiling covered CD3+CD56+NKG2C+, CD3+CD56+NKG2C- and CD3+CD56-NKG2C+ sorted subsets. The eight sequenced donors comprised seven who were HCMV-seropositive and one who was seronegative. Clarity on HCMV specificity was lacking for the expanded NKG2C+ T cell clones.

The source material was CD4+ T cells sorted from blood. V gene TRBV6-1 combines with J gene TRBJ1-2; 7 nucleotides line up with TRBD1. The clonotype comes from a woman aged 18-35 years in good health. The DNA of the CDR3 is TGTGCCAGCAGTGCCCACAGGGGAGGCTATGGCTACACCTTC. This translates into CASSAHRGGYGYTF.